Below are 11 T cell receptor beta chains sequenced from a single sample in a study of identical twins. TCRdb re-analysed the 5' RACE reads in MiXCR, keeping a single row per CDR3 protein. The sample gives roughly 200,000 distinct CDR3 sequences, about 15% of which show up once; around two fifths is in the top ten. Another study also made use of these data, one on T cells expressing NK-cell markers.

Sequenced input: CD8+ T cells sorted from blood. The receptors derive from a woman between 18 and 29 years old in good health.

This clonotype was counted between two and nine times. The V gene is TRBV25-1, the J gene TRBJ2-3; 7 bases match TRBD1. V was pared by 0 bases and J by 5 bases, with 8 bases of the junction left unmatched. CDR3 length: 16 residues. The germline V gene has CDR1 MGHDK and CDR2 SYGVNS. Here the CDR3 reads CASSEYPTGAGDTQYF. DNA for the CDR3: TGTGCCAGCAGTGAATACCCAACAGGGGCAGGAGATACGCAGTATTTT.

The chain recombines TRBV6-5 with TRBJ1-5; D gene uncertain. V lost 2 bases, J lost 4 bases, and 6 bases lay in between. CDR1 and CDR2 (germline): MNHEY, SVGAGI. This CDR3 spans 13 amino acids. The CDR3 sequence: CASSYGRNQPQHF. The DNA of the CDR3 is TGTGCCAGCAGTTACGGCAGAAATCAGCCCCAGCATTTT.

This clonotype has a handful of counts. The rearrangement uses TRBV7-2 and TRBJ2-2; D unresolved. The CDR3 has 13 amino acids. Germline assignment: CDR1 SGHTA and CDR2 FQGNSA. Trimming removed 1 base from V and 6 bases from J, with 6 bases in between. CDR3 loop: CASSLGVPGELFF. The CDR3 DNA sequence: TGTGCCAGCAGCTTAGGGGTCCCCGGGGAGCTGTTTTTT.

The chain couples TRBV5-6 to TRBJ2-7; TRBD2 matches at 7 bases. The CDR3 contains 12 residues. Trimming at V came to 0 bases and at J to 8 bases, leaving 2 bases not matched to a gene. Germline V gene sequence: CDR1 SGHDT, CDR2 YYEEEE. The CDR3 DNA reads as TGTGCCAGCAGCTTGGGGGGGGGACAGCAGTACTTC. Protein: CASSLGGGQQYF. Full variable domain (missing parts from reference TRBV5-6 and TRBJ2-7): DAGVTQSPTHLIKTRGQQVTLRCSPKSGHDTVSWYQQALGQGPQFIFQYYEEEERQRGNFPDRFSGHQFPNYSSELNVNALLLGDSALYLCASSLGGGQQYFGPGTRLTVT.

This sequence joins TRBV27 and TRBJ2-5, with D tentatively TRBD2 (6 bases). The CDR3 totals 16 residues. Germline lookup yields CDR1 MNHEY and CDR2 SMNVEV (reference sequence). Trimming stripped 5 bases from V and 0 bases from J, with 16 bases between. The CDR3 coding sequence is TGTGCCAGCAGTCCGGGAGTTACGAGGTACCAAGAGACCCAGTACTTC. Protein: CASSPGVTRYQETQYF.

The V and J genes are TRBV15 and TRBJ2-7, with TRBD1 matching 11 bases. The CDR3 consists of 15 residues. From germline, CDR1 is LNHNV and CDR2 YYDKDF (reference sequence). V lost 3 bases to trimming and J lost 7 bases; unmatched junction nucleotides: 8. CDR3 loop: CATSSPGQGVGEQYF. As DNA, the CDR3 is TGTGCCACCAGCAGTCCGGGACAGGGGGTCGGGGAGCAGTACTTC.

The V gene is TRBV6-4, the J gene TRBJ2-1; TRBD2 matches at 12 bases. Per germline, CDR1 MRHNA and CDR2 SNTAGT. Germline trimming cut 3 bases from V and 8 bases from J; bases unmatched to any gene: 8. There are 16 residues in the CDR3. The CDR3 here is CASSESASGGADEQFF. For the CDR3, the DNA is TGTGCCAGCAGTGAATCGGCTAGCGGGGGGGCGGATGAGCAGTTCTTC.

CDR3 DNA sequence: TGTGCCAGCAGTTCCGGCCGGAATCAGCCCCAGCATTTT. The encoded protein is CASSSGRNQPQHF. V and J are TRBV7-9 and TRBJ1-5, with D unresolved. CDR1 and CDR2 (germline): SEHNR, FQNEAQ (reference sequence). The ends were cut back, 6 bases at V and 4 bases at J, with 10 bases in the middle. This CDR3 is built from 13 residues.

This chain links TRBV7-7 with TRBJ2-5, with D perhaps TRBD1 (5 bases). Germline V gene sequence: CDR1 SSHAT, CDR2 FNYEAQ (reference sequence). Trimming took 1 base from V and 5 from J, leaving 8 bases between them. The CDR3 is 13 amino acids. The CDR3 DNA sequence: TGTGCCAGCAGCTTAGATCCAGGGGAGACCCAGTACTTC. Translating gives CASSLDPGETQYF.

A few counts support this clonotype. The chain joins TRBV7-9 to TRBJ2-1, with 8 positions matching TRBD2. The CDR3 runs 15 residues. CDR1 and CDR2 (germline): SEHNR, FQNEAQ (reference sequence). With 5 bases clipped from V and 0 bases from J, the junction kept 3 bases outside the gene matches. The CDR3 DNA sequence: TGTGCCAGCAGCGGCGGGGGGCCCTCCTACAATGAGCAGTTCTTC. It translates to CASSGGGPSYNEQFF.

This clonotype was detected a few times. V is TRBV2 and J is TRBJ1-4, with D possibly matching TRBD1 (6 bases). The V gene lost 5 bases and the J gene lost 3 bases, with 22 bases spanning the gap. CDR3 length: 18 residues. Germline V lookup: CDR1 SNHLY, CDR2 FYNNEI. The CDR3, as DNA: TGTGCCAGCAGTCGTACAGGGACGGAGGGGGATTCTAATGAAAAACTGTTTTTT. Encoded protein: CASSRTGTEGDSNEKLFF. The entire variable domain, with the rest obtained from reference TRBV2 and TRBJ1-4, is as follows: EPEVTQTPSHQVTQMGQEVILRCVPISNHLYFYWYRQILGQKVEFLVSFYNNEISEKSEIFDDQFSVERPDGSNFTLKIRSTKLEDSAMYFCASSRTGTEGDSNEKLFFGSGTQLSVL.